The 24 T cell receptor beta chains listed next were all sequenced from one sample in a study of cytomegalovirus exposure and HLA in healthy donors. The PCR employed 60 Vbeta primers together with 13 Jbeta primers. The protocol was immunoSEQ multiplex PCR, while the TCRdb copy is restricted to in-frame clones and leaves out a portion. The sample includes fewer than 250,000 clones, roughly 80% of them seen just once. Sequenced sample: PBMCs. The receptor set was obtained from a man aged 35 to 55 in good health and CMV-seronegative.

The chain recombines TRBV5-1 with TRBJ1-6, with TRBD1 matching over 7 bases. CDR1 is SGHRS, CDR2 YFSETQ, per germline. The CDR3 spans 18 residues. With 3 bases clipped from V and 0 bases from J, the junction kept 9 bases outside the gene matches. DNA for the CDR3: TGCGCCAGCAGCTGGGACAGCCCAACAAGCTCCTATAATTCACCCCTCCACTTT. Translation: CASSWDSPTSSYNSPLHF.

The V gene is TRBV4-1, the J gene TRBJ2-1; no reliable D call. The CDR3 consists of 17 residues. Between the trimmed V and J ends, which lost 0 bases and 5 bases, there was a span of 17 bases. CDR1 is MGHRA, CDR2 YSYEKL, per germline. The CDR3 is CASSQDRIVGPHNEQFF. The CDR3 coding sequence is TGCGCCAGCAGCCAAGATCGGATAGTTGGGCCCCACAATGAGCAGTTCTTC.

The chain is built from TRBV29-1 and TRBJ2-7; 7 positions match TRBD1. The CDR3 is 13 amino acids. Trimming took 4 bases from V and 7 from J; bases not matched to a gene: 10. The V gene's germline CDR1 is SQVTM and CDR2 ANQGSEA. CDR3 in DNA: TGCAGCGTTGGGGCAGGGGGTACGCGGGAGCAGTACTTC. Translating it yields CSVGAGGTREQYF.

The V call is TRBV4-1, the J call TRBJ2-5; 15 nucleotides agree with TRBD2. V trimming: 3 bases; J trimming: 4 bases; junction bases outside the gene matches: 3. The germline CDR1 and CDR2 sequences are MGHRA and YSYEKL. There are 16 residues in the CDR3. CDR3 loop: CASSQGLAGGLETQYF. The CDR3 DNA sequence: TGCGCCAGCAGCCAGGGACTAGCGGGGGGCCTAGAGACCCAGTACTTC.

This chain links TRBV19 with TRBJ2-7; D is perhaps TRBD2 (5 bases). The CDR3 runs 14 residues. Trimming removed 3 bases at V and 2 bases at J, with 11 bases between. CDR1 is LNHDA and CDR2 is SQIVND in the germline V gene (reference sequence). CDR3 DNA sequence: TGTGCCAGTAGTATGGCGGGCTTCACCTACGAGCAGTACTTC. This sequence encodes CASSMAGFTYEQYF. The full variable domain, in which reference TRBV19 and TRBJ2-7 provide the parts outside the CDR3, is DGGITQSPKYLFRKEGQNVTLSCEQNLNHDAMYWYRQDPGQGLRLIYYSQIVNDFQKGDIAEGYSVSREKKESFPLTVTSAQKNPTAFYLCASSMAGFTYEQYFGPGTRLTVT.

The chain employs TRBV10-3 and TRBJ2-1; a possible D gene is TRBD2 (5 bases). Looked up from germline, CDR1 is ENHRY and CDR2 is SYGVKD. Trimming removed 8 bases from V and 9 bases from J, with 14 bases in between. The CDR3 loop spans 12 amino acids. The CDR3 nucleotides are TGTGCCATCGCTCGGGGAAAATCTGAGCAGTTCTTC. Translating it yields CAIARGKSEQFF.

V is TRBV27 and J is TRBJ1-5; 7 bases line up with TRBD1. This CDR3 has 16 residues. V gave up 8 bases and J gave up 4 bases; unmatched junction bases: 14. CDR1 and CDR2 (germline): MNHEY, SMNVEV (reference sequence). CDR3 sequence (DNA): TGTGCCAGCCAGTTTAGGGACAGCCAGGCAAATCAGCCCCAGCATTTT. It yields the protein CASQFRDSQANQPQHF.

The rearrangement links TRBV2 to TRBJ1-1; no definite D call. CDR1 and CDR2 from the germline V gene are SNHLY and FYNNEI. V was pared by 4 bases and J by 1 base, with 7 bases between. CDR3 length: 13 amino acids. The CDR3 here is CASSGGENTEAFF. CDR3 bases: TGTGCCAGCAGTGGGGGAGAGAACACTGAAGCTTTCTTT. Supplemented by reference TRBV2 and TRBJ1-1, the full variable domain reads EPEVTQTPSHQVTQMGQEVILRCVPISNHLYFYWYRQILGQKVEFLVSFYNNEISEKSEIFDDQFSVERPDGSNFTLKIRSTKLEDSAMYFCASSGGENTEAFFGQGTRLTVV.

V gene TRBV5-6 combines with J gene TRBJ1-6; 8 nucleotides agree with TRBD1. The CDR3 sequence is 15 residues long. Germline CDR1 and CDR2: SGHDT and YYEEEE. With V trimmed by 5 bases and J by 6 bases, 7 bases remained unmatched. The CDR3 region is CASRTRQGSNSPLHF. The CDR3 nucleotides read TGTGCCAGCAGAACCAGACAGGGGAGTAATTCACCCCTCCACTTT.

This chain uses TRBV11-1 with TRBJ2-7; 9 bases fit TRBD1. CDR1 is SGHAT, CDR2 FQDESV, per germline (reference sequence). This CDR3 spans 14 amino acids. V gave up 6 bases and J gave up 3 bases; unmatched junction bases: 6. The CDR3 loop reads CASSKGQGVYEQYF. The CDR3, as DNA: TGTGCCAGCAGTAAGGGACAGGGAGTCTACGAGCAGTACTTC.

The genes are TRBV10-1 and TRBJ2-3, with 13 bases fitting TRBD2. CDR1 is WNHNN, CDR2 SYGVQD, per germline (reference sequence). Losses at the gene ends were 6 bases for V and 2 bases for J; bases not matched to a gene: 2. This CDR3 comprises 15 residues. CDR3 DNA sequence: TGCGCCAGCAGCGGGACTAGCGGGGACACAGATACGCAGTATTTT. Translation gives CASSGTSGDTDTQYF.

V usage is TRBV7-9 and J usage is TRBJ2-1; TRBD2 matches at 14 bases. There are 16 residues in the CDR3. With 4 bases clipped from V and 4 bases from J, the junction kept 3 bases outside the gene matches. Germline V gene lookup returns CDR1 SEHNR and CDR2 FQNEAQ (reference sequence). CDR3 sequence (DNA): TGTGCCAGCAGCTCGGGGACTAGCGGGGGATACAATGAGCAGTTCTTC. It encodes CASSSGTSGGYNEQFF. The full variable domain, with the rest looked up from reference TRBV7-9 and TRBJ2-1, is DTGVSQNPRHKITKRGQNVTFRCDPISEHNRLYWYRQTLGQGPEFLTYFQNEAQLEKSRLLSDRFSAERPKGSFSTLEIQRTEQGDSAMYLCASSSGTSGGYNEQFFGPGTRLTVL.

This clone was counted between two and nine times. The chain carries TRBV7-2 and TRBJ1-5; D unresolved. V lost 5 bases and J lost 4, with 9 bases in between. Germline CDR1 and CDR2: SGHTA and FQGNSA. The CDR3 length is 13 residues. CDR3 sequence reads: CASSRSRNQPQHF. The CDR3 DNA reads TGTGCCAGCAGCAGGTCGCGGAATCAGCCCCAGCATTTT.

The V call is TRBV12-5, the J call TRBJ1-2, with D hard to call. This CDR3 has 15 residues. Germline V CDR1 and CDR2: LGHNT, FRNRAP. V was trimmed by 0 bases and J by 6 bases, leaving 14 bases between them. CDR3 sequence (DNA): TGTGCTAGTGGTTTGGTAATCGGGCCGGGGAATGGCTACACCTTC. Its translation: CASGLVIGPGNGYTF.

This clone turned up a few times. The V and J genes are TRBV7-2 and TRBJ2-1, with 8 bases identical to TRBD1. This CDR3 spans 14 amino acids. The junction had 7 bases not matched to a gene; V was cut back by 5 bases and J by 7 bases. In germline, CDR1 is SGHTA, CDR2 FQGNSA. CDR3 nucleotides: TGTGCCAGCAGCCGACGGGACAGGCGGAATGAGCAGTTCTTC. Encoded protein: CASSRRDRRNEQFF.

The chain combines TRBV9 with TRBJ2-7, with a tentative D call TRBD1 (5 bases). CDR1 is SGDLS and CDR2 is YYNGEE in the germline V gene. V lost 4 bases and J 0 bases, leaving 8 bases between the germline ends. The CDR3 spans 13 residues. DNA of the CDR3: TGTGCCAGCAGCAAGGGGAACTCCTACGAGCAGTACTTC. Translation gives CASSKGNSYEQYF.

J is TRBJ1-1 and V is TRBV15; the match to TRBD1 covers 7 bases. CDR3 length: 15 residues. Germline CDR1 and CDR2: LNHNV and YYDKDF (reference sequence). Trimming at V came to 6 bases and at J to 5 bases, leaving 12 bases not matched to a gene. CDR3: CATRRSGGWGTEAFF. CDR3 coding DNA: TGTGCCACCAGGCGCTCAGGGGGATGGGGGACTGAAGCTTTCTTT.

This sequence joins TRBV6-1 and TRBJ2-2; D gene unclear. CDR3 size: 13 residues. Deletions cut 10 bases from V and 4 bases from J, with 13 bases between. Germline assignment: CDR1 MNHNS and CDR2 SASEGT. CDR3 coding DNA: TGTGCCATCAGACGGGTGTCCACCGGGGAGCTGTTTTTT. Residues: CAIRRVSTGELFF.

The chain couples TRBV27 to TRBJ1-5, with D possibly matching TRBD1 (5 bases). V was cut by 6 bases and J by 6 bases, with 15 bases left in between. Germline V gene data show CDR1 as MNHEY and CDR2 as SMNVEV (reference sequence). The CDR3 is 14 amino acids. CDR3 loop: CASRQGIQGQPQHF. CDR3 DNA sequence: TGTGCCAGCAGGCAGGGAATTCAGGGTCAGCCCCAGCATTTT.

Remarks on this clone: Germline and junction disagree at one end, which may indicate a read error. The rearrangement uses TRBV28 and TRBJ2-1, with D perhaps TRBD2 (6 bases). The CDR3 has 13 amino acids. CDR1 is MDHEN, CDR2 SYDVKM, per germline. The CDR3 sequence: CASRLGQKQSGVF. The DNA for the CDR3 is TGTGCCAGCAGGCTGGGGCAGAAGCAATCGGGGGTCTTC.

The count of this clone is one. The chain couples TRBV6-5 to TRBJ1-1; no reliable D call. In germline, CDR1 is MNHEY, CDR2 SVGAGI. The V end was cut by 6 bases, the J end by 4 bases, with 9 bases between. CDR3 length equals 12 residues. The CDR3 DNA follows: TGTGCCAGCAGAGCGGTGGGCACTGAAGCTTTCTTT. Protein sequence: CASRAVGTEAFF.

The chain carries TRBV5-4 and TRBJ2-5, with TRBD2 identical over 8 bases. The length of the CDR3 is 16 residues. Germline V CDR1 and CDR2: SGHNT, YYREEE (reference sequence). J lost 10 bases, V lost 4 bases, and 18 bases had no gene match. CDR3 amino acids: CASSRGGAQGQVSQYF. The DNA of the CDR3 is TGTGCCAGCAGCCGGGGGGGGGCGCAGGGGCAAGTGAGCCAGTACTTC. Full variable domain (missing parts from reference TRBV5-4 and TRBJ2-5): ETGVTQSPTHLIKTRGQQVTLRCSSQSGHNTVSWYQQALGQGPQFIFQYYREEENGRGNFPPRFSGLQFPNYSSELNVNALELDDSALYLCASSRGGAQGQVSQYFGPGTRLLVL.

V and J are TRBV7-2 and TRBJ1-3, with D tentatively TRBD1 (5 bases). The CDR3 consists of 17 residues. Trimming removed 4 bases from V and 4 bases from J, with 20 bases in between. Germline V gives CDR1 SGHTA, CDR2 FQGNSA. This CDR3 reads CASSSEAGLAGGNTIYF. The DNA of the CDR3 is TGTGCCAGCAGCTCCGAGGCAGGGCTTGCTGGAGGAAACACCATATATTTT.

The rearrangement uses TRBV19 and TRBJ2-1; D unclear. Deletions cut 5 bases from V and 6 bases from J, with 14 bases between. The germline gives CDR1 LNHDA, CDR2 SQIVND (reference sequence). This CDR3 has 14 residues. CDR3 in DNA: TGTGCCAGTAGTTACCTAGGAACGGGCAATGAGCAGTTCTTC. This codes for CASSYLGTGNEQFF.